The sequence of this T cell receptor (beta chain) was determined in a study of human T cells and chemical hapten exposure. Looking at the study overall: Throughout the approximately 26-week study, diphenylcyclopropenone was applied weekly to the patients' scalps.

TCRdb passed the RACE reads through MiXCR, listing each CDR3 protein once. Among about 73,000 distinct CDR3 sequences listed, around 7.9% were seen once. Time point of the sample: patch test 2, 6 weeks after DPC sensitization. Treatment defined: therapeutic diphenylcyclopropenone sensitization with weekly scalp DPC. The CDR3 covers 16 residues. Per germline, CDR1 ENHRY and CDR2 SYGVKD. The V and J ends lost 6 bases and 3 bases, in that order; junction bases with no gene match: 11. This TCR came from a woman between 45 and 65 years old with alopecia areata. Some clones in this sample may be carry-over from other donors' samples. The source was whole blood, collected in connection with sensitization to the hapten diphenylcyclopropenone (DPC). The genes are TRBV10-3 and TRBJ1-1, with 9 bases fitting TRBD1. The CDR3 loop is CAIRAGTGIGDTEAFF. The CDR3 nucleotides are TGTGCCATCAGAGCCGGGACAGGGATAGGGGACACTGAAGCTTTCTTT.